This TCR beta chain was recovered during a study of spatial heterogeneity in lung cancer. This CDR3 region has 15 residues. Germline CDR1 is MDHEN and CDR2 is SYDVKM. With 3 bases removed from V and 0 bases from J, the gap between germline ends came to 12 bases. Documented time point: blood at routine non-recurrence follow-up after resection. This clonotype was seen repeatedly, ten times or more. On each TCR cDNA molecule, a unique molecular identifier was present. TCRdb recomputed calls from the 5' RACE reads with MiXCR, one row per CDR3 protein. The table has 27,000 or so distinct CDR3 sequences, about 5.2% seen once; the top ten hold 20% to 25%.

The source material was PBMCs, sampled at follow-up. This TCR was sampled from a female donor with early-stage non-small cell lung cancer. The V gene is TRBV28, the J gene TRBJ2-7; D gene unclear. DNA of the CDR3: TGTGCCAGCAGTTTTTCGGCCTGGAGCTCCTACGAGCAGTACTTC. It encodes CASSFSAWSSYEQYF.